The rows below give T cell receptor beta chains drawn from one sample of a study of blood T cell repertoires in COVID-19. Assay: immunoSEQ multiplex PCR; the TCRdb copy retains only in-frame clones and omits some. The sample has 30,000 to 40,000 clones, around 77% seen once; the top ten hold around 38%. Sequencing used peripheral blood. The receptors stem from an elderly man with active or convalescent COVID-19. Each CDR3 is given with its conserved first and last residue. The D gene is left open where the match is weak. Size is omitted from some rows. Given values are once, few, many or a class for expanded clones.

abundance,v_gene,d_gene,j_gene,CDR3nt,CDR3aa
-,TRBV7-9,-,TRBJ1-2,TGTGCCAGCAGCTTAGGGGCAGTGGCTGGCTACACCTTC,CASSLGAVAGYTF
-,TRBV7-9,-,TRBJ1-1,TGTGCCAGCAGCTTGACACCGAACACTGAAGCTTTCTTT,CASSLTPNTEAFF
-,TRBV28,-,TRBJ1-5,TGTGCCAGCAGTTGGGGGCGGGATCAGCCCCAGCATTTT,CASSWGRDQPQHF
few,TRBV4-1,-,TRBJ1-4,TGCGCCAGCAGCCGAAGCGTGTCTGAATACTATGAAAAACTGTTTTTT,CASSRSVSEYYEKLFF
-,TRBV4-1,TRBD2,TRBJ2-7,TGCGCCAGCAGCCAAGATCGGGGGGGGCTCTACGAGCAGTACTTC,CASSQDRGGLYEQYF
once,TRBV28,TRBD1,TRBJ1-3,TGTGCCACCATTGCCACAGGGGCGCAGGGCTCTGGAAACACCATATATTTT,CATIATGAQGSGNTIYF
few,TRBV4-1,-,TRBJ1-2,TGCGCCAGCAGCCAAACTGATCTGAGTAACTATGGCTACACCTTC,CASSQTDLSNYGYTF
-,TRBV24-1,TRBD2,TRBJ2-5,TGTGCCACCAGTGATTTCCGGACTAGCGGGAAGGAGACCCAGTACTTC,CATSDFRTSGKETQYF
-,TRBV6-5,-,TRBJ1-4,TGTGCCAGCAGTTACGGAGGGGTAGGGGAAAAACTGTTTTTT,CASSYGGVGEKLFF
-,TRBV28,TRBD2,TRBJ2-1,TGTGCCAGCAGTGTAAATGCGGGGGGCCCCTACAATGAGCAGTTCTTC,CASSVNAGGPYNEQFF
-,TRBV5-1,TRBD2,TRBJ2-3,TGCGCCAGCAGCGGGGGACTAGCGGGAAACACAGATACGCAGTATTTT,CASSGGLAGNTDTQYF
-,TRBV28,-,TRBJ1-6,TGTGCCAGCAGTTTAACCAGAGGATATAATTCACCCCTCCACTTT,CASSLTRGYNSPLHF
-,TRBV5-1,TRBD1,TRBJ2-7,TGCGCCAGCAGCACGAACAGGGGATCCTACGAGCAGTACTTC,CASSTNRGSYEQYF
-,TRBV28,TRBD1,TRBJ2-3,TGTGCCAGTGGACAGGGGACAGATACGCAGTATTTT,CASGQGTDTQYF
once,TRBV28,TRBD1,TRBJ1-5,TGTGCCAGCAGTCGGACAGGTTTCAATAGCAATCAGCCCCAGCATTTT,CASSRTGFNSNQPQHF
-,TRBV7-3,TRBD2,TRBJ2-1,TGTGCCAGCAGCGCAAGCGGGAGGGCCAACAATGAGCAGTTCTTC,CASSASGRANNEQFF
-,TRBV29-1,-,TRBJ2-7,TGCAGCGTTAAACAAGACTCCTACGAGCAGTACTTC,CSVKQDSYEQYF
-,TRBV18,-,TRBJ1-6,TGTGCCAGCTCCCCCGACGCGGCTTCACCCCTCCACTTT,CASSPDAASPLHF
-,TRBV11-2,-,TRBJ2-2,TGTGCCAGCAGCGAGGGACATTCGAACACCGGGGAGCTGTTTTTT,CASSEGHSNTGELFF
-,TRBV19,-,TRBJ2-3,TGTGCCAGTAGTATGGCCGGCACAGATACGCAGTATTTT,CASSMAGTDTQYF
-,TRBV30,-,TRBJ2-1,TGTGCCTGGAGTAGGGCTAGCGAGTCCTACAATGAGCAGTTCTTC,CAWSRASESYNEQFF
-,TRBV6-6,TRBD2,TRBJ2-1,TGTGCCAGCACCAAAAGCGGGGGGGGCCACAATGAGCAGTTCTTC,CASTKSGGGHNEQFF
few,TRBV12-5,TRBD2,TRBJ2-3,TGTGCTAGTGGTCAGAGGACTAGCGGGGGCCCTAAGTTCACAGATACGCAGTATTTT,CASGQRTSGGPKFTDTQYF
-,TRBV6-5,-,TRBJ2-3,TGTGCCAGCAGTTCTCAGGGCACAGATACGCAGTATTTT,CASSSQGTDTQYF
-,TRBV7-2,TRBD2,TRBJ2-7,TGTGCCAGCAGCTTAGTTGGGGGGAGGGCCAACTACGAGCAGTACTTC,CASSLVGGRANYEQYF
-,TRBV6-5,-,TRBJ1-5,TGTGCCAGCAGTTACTCTCAGGGGAGCAATCAGCCCCAGCATTTT,CASSYSQGSNQPQHF
-,TRBV28,TRBD1,TRBJ1-4,TGTGCCAGCAGTTTTACAGGGGGCAAAACTAATGAAAAACTGTTTTTT,CASSFTGGKTNEKLFF
-,TRBV12-3/TRBV12-4,-,TRBJ2-7,TGTGCCAGCAGTAACGACAACTACGAGCAGTACTTC,CASSNDNYEQYF
-,TRBV6-5,-,TRBJ1-6,TGTGCCAGCCCAGAGGGGGAACCCTATAATTCACCCCTCCACTTT,CASPEGEPYNSPLHF
-,TRBV30,-,TRBJ1-2,TGTGCCTGGACCCTAGGGTCAAGGGGATATGGCTACACCTTC,CAWTLGSRGYGYTF
-,TRBV24-1,-,TRBJ1-6,TGTGCCACCAGTGATGCAGGTTCACCCCTCCACTTT,CATSDAGSPLHF
-,TRBV6-2/TRBV6-3,-,TRBJ2-1,TGTGCCAGCAGTTACTCGAGTATGGCAGCAAGGTGGGACTCTGACAATGAGCAGTTCTTC,CASSYSSMAARWDSDNEQFF
-,TRBV7-9,-,TRBJ1-5,TGTGCCAGCAGCTTAGCGGGGGCAAATCAGCCCCAGCATTTT,CASSLAGANQPQHF
once,TRBV20-1,TRBD1,TRBJ1-2,TGCAGTGCTAGTCCGAGGACAGGGGCCTATGGCTACACCTTC,CSASPRTGAYGYTF
-,TRBV2,TRBD2,TRBJ2-2,TGTGCCAGCAGTTGGGAGGGTGGTGTTAACACCGGGGAGCTGTTTTTT,CASSWEGGVNTGELFF